The subject of this entry is one TCR beta chain. The sample carries other DNA sequences with the same CDR3. Germline CDR1 SGHRS, CDR2 YFSETQ. Trimming removed 1 base from V and 1 base from J; junction bases left unmatched: 6. This CDR3 is built from 16 residues. The sample belongs to a study of shared clonotypes between healthy human individuals. The assay was immunoSEQ multiplex PCR, and TCRdb's table has in-frame clones only and misses some. The data show some 1 million clones, approximately 72% seen once. Sequenced material: memory CD4+ T cells sorted from blood. The sample's subset: CD45RA-negative fraction. The clonotype was recovered from a man between 18 and 29 years old in good health. V is TRBV5-1 and J is TRBJ2-5, with 8 bases lining up with TRBD2. CDR3 bases: TGCGCCAGCAGCTTGATGAGCGGGGGATCCCAAGAGACCCAGTACTTC. The encoded protein is CASSLMSGGSQETQYF.